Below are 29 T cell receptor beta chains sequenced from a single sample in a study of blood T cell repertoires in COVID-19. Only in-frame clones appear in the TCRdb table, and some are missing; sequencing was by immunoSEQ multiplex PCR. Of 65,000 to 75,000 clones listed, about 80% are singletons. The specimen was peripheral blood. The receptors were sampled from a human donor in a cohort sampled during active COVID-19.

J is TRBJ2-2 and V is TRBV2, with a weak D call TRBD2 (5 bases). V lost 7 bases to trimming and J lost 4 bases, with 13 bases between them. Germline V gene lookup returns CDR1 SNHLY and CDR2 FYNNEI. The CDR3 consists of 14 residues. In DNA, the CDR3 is TGTGCCAGCAATCTTAATCGGGGCACCGGGGAGCTGTTTTTT. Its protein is CASNLNRGTGELFF.

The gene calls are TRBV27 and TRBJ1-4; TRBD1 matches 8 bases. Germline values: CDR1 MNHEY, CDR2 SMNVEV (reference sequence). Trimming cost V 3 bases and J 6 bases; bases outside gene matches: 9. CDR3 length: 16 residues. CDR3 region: CASSFSYATGDEKLFF. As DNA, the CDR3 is TGTGCCAGCAGTTTCTCTTACGCGACAGGGGATGAAAAACTGTTTTTT.

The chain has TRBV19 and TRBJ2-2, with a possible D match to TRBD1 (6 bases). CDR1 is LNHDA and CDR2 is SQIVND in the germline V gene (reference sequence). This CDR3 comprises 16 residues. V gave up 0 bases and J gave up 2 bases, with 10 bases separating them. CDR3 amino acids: CASSIDLRGNTGELFF. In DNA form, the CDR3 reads TGTGCCAGTAGTATAGATCTCAGGGGTAACACCGGGGAGCTGTTTTTT. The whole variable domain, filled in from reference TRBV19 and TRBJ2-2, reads DGGITQSPKYLFRKEGQNVTLSCEQNLNHDAMYWYRQDPGQGLRLIYYSQIVNDFQKGDIAEGYSVSREKKESFPLTVTSAQKNPTAFYLCASSIDLRGNTGELFFGEGSRLTVL.

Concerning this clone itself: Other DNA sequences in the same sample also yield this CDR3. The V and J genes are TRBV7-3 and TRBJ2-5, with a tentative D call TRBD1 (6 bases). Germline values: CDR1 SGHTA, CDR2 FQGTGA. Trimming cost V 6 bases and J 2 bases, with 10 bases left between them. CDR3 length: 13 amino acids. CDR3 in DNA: TGTGCCAGCAGTCTAGGGGGACAAGAGACCCAGTACTTC. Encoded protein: CASSLGGQETQYF.

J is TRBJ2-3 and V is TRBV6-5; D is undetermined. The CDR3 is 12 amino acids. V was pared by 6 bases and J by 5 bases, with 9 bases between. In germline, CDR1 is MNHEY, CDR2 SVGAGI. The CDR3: CASRWSLDTQYF. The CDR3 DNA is TGTGCCAGCAGGTGGAGTCTAGATACGCAGTATTTT.

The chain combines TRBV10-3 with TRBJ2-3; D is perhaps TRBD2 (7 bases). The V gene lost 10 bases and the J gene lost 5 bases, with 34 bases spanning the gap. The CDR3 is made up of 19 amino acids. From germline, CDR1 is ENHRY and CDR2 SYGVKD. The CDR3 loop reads CATSPGVGGGPTRGDTQYF. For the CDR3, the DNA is TGTGCCACCTCCCCCGGGGTTGGCGGGGGCCCAACGCGGGGAGATACGCAGTATTTT.

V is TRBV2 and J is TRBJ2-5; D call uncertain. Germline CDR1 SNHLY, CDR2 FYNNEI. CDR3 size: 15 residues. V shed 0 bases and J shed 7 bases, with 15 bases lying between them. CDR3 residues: CASSEAVSRRGTQYF. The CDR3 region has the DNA TGTGCCAGCAGTGAAGCCGTCAGTCGGCGAGGGACCCAGTACTTC. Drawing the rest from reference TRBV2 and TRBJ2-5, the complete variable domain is EPEVTQTPSHQVTQMGQEVILRCVPISNHLYFYWYRQILGQKVEFLVSFYNNEISEKSEIFDDQFSVERPDGSNFTLKIRSTKLEDSAMYFCASSEAVSRRGTQYFGPGTRLLVL.

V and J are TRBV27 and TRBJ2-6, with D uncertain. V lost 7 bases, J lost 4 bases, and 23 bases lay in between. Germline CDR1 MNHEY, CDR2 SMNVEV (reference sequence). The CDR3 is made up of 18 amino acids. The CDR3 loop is CASTPWAGAVIGANVLTF. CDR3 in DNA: TGTGCCAGCACCCCTTGGGCAGGTGCTGTAATAGGGGCCAACGTCCTGACTTTC.

DNA of the CDR3: TGCGCCAGCAGCCGGCGGCCGGCCGGCCCCACCTACAATGAGCAGTTCTTC. Translating gives CASSRRPAGPTYNEQFF. V and J are TRBV5-1 and TRBJ2-1; D is undetermined. The CDR3 sequence is 17 residues long. Per the germline V gene, CDR1 is SGHRS and CDR2 is YFSETQ. The V gene lost 4 bases and the J gene lost 2 bases, with 19 bases spanning the gap.

CDR3: CASMWEHSGANVLTF. In DNA, the CDR3 is TGTGCCAGCATGTGGGAGCACTCTGGGGCCAACGTCCTGACTTTC. V and J are TRBV2 and TRBJ2-6; TRBD2 is a possible D gene (5 bases). There are 15 residues in the CDR3. Per the germline V gene, CDR1 is SNHLY and CDR2 is FYNNEI. V gave up 7 bases and J gave up 0 bases, with 10 bases separating them.

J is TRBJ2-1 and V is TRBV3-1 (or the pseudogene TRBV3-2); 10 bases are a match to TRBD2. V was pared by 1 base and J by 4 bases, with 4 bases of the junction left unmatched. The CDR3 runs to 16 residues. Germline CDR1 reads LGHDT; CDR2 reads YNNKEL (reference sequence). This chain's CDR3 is CASSQGTTSGYNEQFF. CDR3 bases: TGTGCCAGCAGCCAAGGTACGACTAGCGGGTACAATGAGCAGTTCTTC.

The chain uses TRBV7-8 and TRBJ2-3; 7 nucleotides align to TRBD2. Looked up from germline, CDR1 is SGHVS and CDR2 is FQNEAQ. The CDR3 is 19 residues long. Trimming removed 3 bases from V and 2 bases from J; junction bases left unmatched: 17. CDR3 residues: CASSFPRRASGRDTDTQYF. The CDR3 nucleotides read TGTGCCAGCAGCTTCCCAAGGAGGGCTAGCGGTAGGGACACAGATACGCAGTATTTT.

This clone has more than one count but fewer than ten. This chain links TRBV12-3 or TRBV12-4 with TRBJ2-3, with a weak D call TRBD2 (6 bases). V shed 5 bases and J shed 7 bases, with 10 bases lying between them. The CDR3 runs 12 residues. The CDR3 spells CASSPTRYTQYF. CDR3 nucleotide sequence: TGTGCCAGCAGTCCGACTAGGTATACGCAGTATTTT.

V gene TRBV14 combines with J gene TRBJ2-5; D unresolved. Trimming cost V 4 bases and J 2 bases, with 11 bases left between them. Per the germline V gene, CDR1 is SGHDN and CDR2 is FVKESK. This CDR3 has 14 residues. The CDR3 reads CASSPRPTQETQYF. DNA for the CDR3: TGTGCCAGCAGCCCCCGTCCGACTCAAGAGACCCAGTACTTC.

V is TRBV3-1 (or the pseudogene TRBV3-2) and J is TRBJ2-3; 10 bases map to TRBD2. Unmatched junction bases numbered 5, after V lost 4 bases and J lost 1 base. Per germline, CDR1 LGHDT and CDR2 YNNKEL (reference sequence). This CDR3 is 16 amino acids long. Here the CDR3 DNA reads TGTGCCAGCAGCCGAGATCTAGCGGGGGGCACAGATACGCAGTATTTT. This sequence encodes CASSRDLAGGTDTQYF.

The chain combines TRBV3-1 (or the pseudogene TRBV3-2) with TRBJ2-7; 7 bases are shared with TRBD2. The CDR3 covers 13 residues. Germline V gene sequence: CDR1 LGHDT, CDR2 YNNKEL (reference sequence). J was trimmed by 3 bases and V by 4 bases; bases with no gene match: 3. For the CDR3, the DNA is TGTGCCAGCAGCCCCGGGACTATCTACGAGCAGTACGTC. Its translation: CASSPGTIYEQYV.

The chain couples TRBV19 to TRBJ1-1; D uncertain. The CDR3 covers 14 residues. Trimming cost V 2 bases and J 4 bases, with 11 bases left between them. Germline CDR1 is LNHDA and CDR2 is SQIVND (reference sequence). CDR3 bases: TGTGCCAGTAGTATAAACCGGGTCAGCACTGAAGCTTTCTTT. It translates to CASSINRVSTEAFF.

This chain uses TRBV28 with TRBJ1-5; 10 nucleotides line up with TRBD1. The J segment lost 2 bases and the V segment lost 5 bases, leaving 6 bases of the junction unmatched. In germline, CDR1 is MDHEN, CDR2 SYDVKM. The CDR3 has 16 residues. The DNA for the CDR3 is TGTGCCAGCAGTCCCTACGGACAGGGGGGCAATCAGCCCCAGCATTTT. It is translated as CASSPYGQGGNQPQHF.

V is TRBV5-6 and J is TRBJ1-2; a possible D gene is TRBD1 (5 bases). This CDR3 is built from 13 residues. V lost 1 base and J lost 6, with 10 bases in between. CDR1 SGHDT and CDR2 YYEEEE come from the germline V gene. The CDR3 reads CASSLPQGHGYTF. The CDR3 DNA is TGTGCCAGCAGCTTGCCGCAGGGTCATGGCTACACCTTC.

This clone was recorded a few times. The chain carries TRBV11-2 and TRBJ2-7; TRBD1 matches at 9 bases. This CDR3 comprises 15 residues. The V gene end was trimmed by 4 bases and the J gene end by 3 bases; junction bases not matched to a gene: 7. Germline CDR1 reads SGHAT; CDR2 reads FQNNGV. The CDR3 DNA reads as TGTGCCAGCAGCTCCTACAAGGGACAGGGCTACGAGCAGTACTTC. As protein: CASSSYKGQGYEQYF.

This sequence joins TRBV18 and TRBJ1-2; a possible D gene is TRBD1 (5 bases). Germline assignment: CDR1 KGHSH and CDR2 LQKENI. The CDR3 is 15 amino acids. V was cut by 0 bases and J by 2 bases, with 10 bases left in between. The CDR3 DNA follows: TGTGCCAGCTCACCACCTTCCAGGGTGAACTATGGCTACACCTTC. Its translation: CASSPPSRVNYGYTF. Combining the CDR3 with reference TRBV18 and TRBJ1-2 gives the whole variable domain NAGVMQNPRHLVRRRGQEARLRCSPMKGHSHVYWYRQLPEEGLKFMVYLQKENIIDESGMPKERFSAEFPKEGPSILRIQQVVRGDSAAYFCASSPPSRVNYGYTFGSGTRLTVV.

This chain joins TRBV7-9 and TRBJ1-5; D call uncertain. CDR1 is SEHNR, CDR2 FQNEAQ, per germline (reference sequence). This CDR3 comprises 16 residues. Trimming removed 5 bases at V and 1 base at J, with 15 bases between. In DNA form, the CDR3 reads TGTGCCAGCAGCCGAACGGACCGAGGGAGCAATCAGCCCCAGCATTTT. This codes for CASSRTDRGSNQPQHF.

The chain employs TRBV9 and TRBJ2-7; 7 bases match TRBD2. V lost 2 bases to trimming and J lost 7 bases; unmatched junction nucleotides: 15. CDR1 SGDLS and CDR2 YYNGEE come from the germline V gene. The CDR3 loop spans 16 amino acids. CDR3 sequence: CASSVTVGRGPGEQYF. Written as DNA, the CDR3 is TGTGCCAGCAGCGTCACCGTAGGGAGGGGCCCAGGTGAGCAGTACTTC.

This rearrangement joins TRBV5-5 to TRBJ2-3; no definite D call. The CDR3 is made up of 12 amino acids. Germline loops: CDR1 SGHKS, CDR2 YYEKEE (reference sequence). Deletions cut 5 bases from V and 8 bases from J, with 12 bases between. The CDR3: CASSPYGGTQYF. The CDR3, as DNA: TGTGCCAGCAGTCCCTACGGCGGTACGCAGTATTTT. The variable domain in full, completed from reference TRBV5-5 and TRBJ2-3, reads DAGVTQSPTHLIKTRGQQVTLRCSPISGHKSVSWYQQVLGQGPQFIFQYYEKEERGRGNFPDRFSARQFPNYSSELNVNALLLGDSALYLCASSPYGGTQYFGPGTRLTVL.

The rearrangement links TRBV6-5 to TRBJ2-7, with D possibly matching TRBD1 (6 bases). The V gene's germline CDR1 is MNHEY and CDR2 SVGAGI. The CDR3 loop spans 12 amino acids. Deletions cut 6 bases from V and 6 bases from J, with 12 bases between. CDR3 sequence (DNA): TGTGCCAGCAGCAAACAGGGAACCGAGCAGTACGTC. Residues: CASSKQGTEQYV.

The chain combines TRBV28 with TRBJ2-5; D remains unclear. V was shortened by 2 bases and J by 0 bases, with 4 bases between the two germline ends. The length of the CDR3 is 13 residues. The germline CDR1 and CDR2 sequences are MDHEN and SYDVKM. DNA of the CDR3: TGTGCCAGCAGTTTACCAGACCAAGAGACCCAGTACTTC. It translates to CASSLPDQETQYF.

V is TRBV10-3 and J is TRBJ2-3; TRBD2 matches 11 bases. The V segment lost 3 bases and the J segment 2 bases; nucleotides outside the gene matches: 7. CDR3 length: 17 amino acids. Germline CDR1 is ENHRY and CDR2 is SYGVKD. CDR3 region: CAISDPGTSGPTDTQYF. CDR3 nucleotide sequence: TGTGCCATCAGTGACCCCGGGACTAGCGGCCCCACAGATACGCAGTATTTT.

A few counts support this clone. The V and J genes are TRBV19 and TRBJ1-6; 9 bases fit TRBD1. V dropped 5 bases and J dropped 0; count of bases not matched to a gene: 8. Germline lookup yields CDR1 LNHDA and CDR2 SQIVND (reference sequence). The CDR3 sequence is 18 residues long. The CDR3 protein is CASSFPGTGSSYNSPLHF. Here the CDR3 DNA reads TGTGCCAGTAGTTTCCCCGGGACAGGGAGCTCCTATAATTCACCCCTCCACTTT. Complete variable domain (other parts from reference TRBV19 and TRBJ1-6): DGGITQSPKYLFRKEGQNVTLSCEQNLNHDAMYWYRQDPGQGLRLIYYSQIVNDFQKGDIAEGYSVSREKKESFPLTVTSAQKNPTAFYLCASSFPGTGSSYNSPLHFGNGTRLTVT.

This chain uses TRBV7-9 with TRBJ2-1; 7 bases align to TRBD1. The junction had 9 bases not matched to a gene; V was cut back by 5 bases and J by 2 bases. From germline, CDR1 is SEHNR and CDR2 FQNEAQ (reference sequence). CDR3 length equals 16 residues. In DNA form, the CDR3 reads TGTGCCAGCAGCCAGAACAGGGGCTTCACCTACAATGAGCAGTTCTTC. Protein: CASSQNRGFTYNEQFF.